The rows below give T cell receptor beta chains drawn from one sample of a study of Ad26.COV2.S vaccination and SARS-CoV-2 variants. TCRdb's copy holds only in-frame clones and misses some; the assay was immunoSEQ multiplex PCR. The sample holds 440,000 or so clones, about nine tenths seen once. The material sequenced was peripheral blood, taken in a trial of Ad26.COV2.S vaccine versus placebo. These receptors originate from a person aged 18-65 years who received the Ad26.COV2.S COVID-19 vaccine or a placebo. Both conserved end residues are part of each CDR3. A D gene is named only where the DNA matches it firmly. Only part of the rows carry a size: once, few, many, or a class if the clone is expanded.

>TRBV18|NA|TRBJ1-4|NA
TGTGCCAGCTCACCACCGGGGAGGGAAAAACTGTTTTTT
CASSPPGREKLFF
>TRBV11-2|NA|TRBJ2-2|NA
TGTGCCAGCAGCTCACAATACACCGGGGAGCTGTTTTTT
CASSSQYTGELFF
>TRBV19|NA|TRBJ1-5|NA
TGTGCCAGTAGTTCCTCTAGCAATCAGCCCCAGCATTTT
CASSSSSNQPQHF
>TRBV2|NA|TRBJ1-4|NA
TGTGCCAGCAGTTCCGAAACAAAGGAAAAACTGTTTTTT
CASSSETKEKLFF
>TRBV19|NA|TRBJ2-1|TRBD1
TGTGCCAGTAGTACCCCTTCCCGGGACAGGGGTTACAATGAGCAGTTCTTC
CASSTPSRDRGYNEQFF
>TRBV29-1|NA|TRBJ2-7|TRBD1
TGCAGCGTTGAATTTTCTGGACAGGGCTACGAGCAGTACTTC
CSVEFSGQGYEQYF
>TRBV19|NA|TRBJ2-2|TRBD2
TGTGCCAGTTCCGGACTAGCGGGTGACACCGGGGAGCTGTTTTTT
CASSGLAGDTGELFF
>TRBV6-5|few|TRBJ1-5|TRBD1
TGTGCCAGCGGACCGGACAGGGTTCCCAATCAGCCCCAGCATTTT
CASGPDRVPNQPQHF
>TRBV2|NA|TRBJ2-7|NA
TGTGCCAGCAGCGAAACCCGGGAGCAGTACTTC
CASSETREQYF
>TRBV6-5|once|TRBJ2-7|TRBD1
TGTGCCAGTCAGAGACAGGGGGCGAACCACGAGCAGTACTTC
CASQRQGANHEQYF
>TRBV14|NA|TRBJ1-2|NA
TGTGCCAGCAGCCAAGGAGGTGGGGACGGCTACACCTTC
CASSQGGGDGYTF
>TRBV4-3|once|TRBJ1-5|NA
TGCGCCAGCAGCCAAGATTTGGCGGCGCAACCCCAGCATTTT
CASSQDLAAQPQHF
>TRBV28|NA|TRBJ1-1|TRBD1
TGTGCCAGCACCCTCCCACCAGGGGGCGGCCCTGAAGCTTTCTTT
CASTLPPGGGPEAFF
>TRBV7-3|NA|TRBJ1-2|NA
TGTGCCAGCAGCTCAACCAGGGGCTATGGCTACACCTTC
CASSSTRGYGYTF
>TRBV6-2/TRBV6-3|NA|TRBJ2-2|TRBD1
TGTGCCAGCAGTCAACCGGGACAGACTACGACCGGGGAGCTGTTTTTT
CASSQPGQTTTGELFF
>TRBV9|NA|TRBJ1-2|TRBD1
TGTGCCAGCAGCTTCGACAGGGGGGATGGCTACACCTTC
CASSFDRGDGYTF
>TRBV7-9|few|TRBJ2-1|TRBD2
TGTGCCAGCAGCGGGAGACTAGCGGGAGGCGGGGGGTTCTTC
CASSGRLAGGGGFF
>TRBV6-2/TRBV6-3|NA|TRBJ2-1|NA
TGTGCCAGCAGTTCCCGTCATGAGCAGTTCTTC
CASSSRHEQFF
>TRBV27|NA|TRBJ2-1|TRBD2
TGTGCCAGCAGTTCTTGGACTAGCGGGAGGCTCAATGAGCAGTTCTTC
CASSSWTSGRLNEQFF
>TRBV27|few|TRBJ2-7|TRBD2
TGTGCCAGCAGTTTATCTTGGCGGGAGGTCTCCTACGAGCAGTACTTC
CASSLSWREVSYEQYF
>TRBV6-2/TRBV6-3|NA|TRBJ2-1|NA
TGTGCCAGCAGTTATCAGTATGGGGGACGCGATGAGCAGTTCTTC
CASSYQYGGRDEQFF
>TRBV12-5|NA|TRBJ1-6|NA
TGTGCTAGTGGTTCTGGGGGTAATTCACCCCTCCACTTT
CASGSGGNSPLHF
>TRBV6-9|NA|TRBJ2-7|NA
TGTGCCAGCAGAAGAAAGGGTAAGACGCCAACCTACGAGCAGTACTTC
CASRRKGKTPTYEQYF